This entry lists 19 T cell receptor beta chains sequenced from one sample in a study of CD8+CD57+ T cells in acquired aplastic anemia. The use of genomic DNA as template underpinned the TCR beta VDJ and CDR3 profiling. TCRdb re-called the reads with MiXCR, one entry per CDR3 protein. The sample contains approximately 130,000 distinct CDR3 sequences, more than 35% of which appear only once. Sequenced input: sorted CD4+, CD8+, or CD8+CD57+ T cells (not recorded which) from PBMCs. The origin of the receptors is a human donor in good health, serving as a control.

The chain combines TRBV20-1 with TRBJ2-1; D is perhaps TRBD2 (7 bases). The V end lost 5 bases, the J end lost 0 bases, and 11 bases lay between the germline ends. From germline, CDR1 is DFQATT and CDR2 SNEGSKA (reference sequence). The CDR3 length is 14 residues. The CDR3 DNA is TGCAGTGCTTGGGGGGGCGGCTCCTACAATGAGCAGTTCTTC. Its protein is CSAWGGGSYNEQFF.

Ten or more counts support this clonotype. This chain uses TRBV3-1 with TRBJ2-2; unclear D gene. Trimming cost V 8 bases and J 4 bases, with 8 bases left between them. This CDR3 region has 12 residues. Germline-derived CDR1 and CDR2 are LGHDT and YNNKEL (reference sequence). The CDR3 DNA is TGTGCCAGCGCGAGGTCCACCGGGGAGCTGTTTTTT. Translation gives CASARSTGELFF.

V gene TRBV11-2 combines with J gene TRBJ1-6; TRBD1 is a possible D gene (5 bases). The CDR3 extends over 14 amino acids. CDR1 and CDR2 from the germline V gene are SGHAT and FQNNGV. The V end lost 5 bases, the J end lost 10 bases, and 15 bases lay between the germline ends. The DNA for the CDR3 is TGTGCCAGCAGCCGCTGGGAAGGGGACTCACCCCTCCACTTT. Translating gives CASSRWEGDSPLHF.

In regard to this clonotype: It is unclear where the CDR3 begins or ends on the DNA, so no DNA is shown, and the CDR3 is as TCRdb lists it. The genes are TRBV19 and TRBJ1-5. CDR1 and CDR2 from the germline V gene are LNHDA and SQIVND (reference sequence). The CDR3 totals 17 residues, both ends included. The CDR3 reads CASSTSGHFNSNQPQHF.

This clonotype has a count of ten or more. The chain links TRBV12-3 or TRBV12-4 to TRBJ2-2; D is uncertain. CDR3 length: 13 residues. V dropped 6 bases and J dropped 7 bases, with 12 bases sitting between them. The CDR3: CASSLDRIGELFF. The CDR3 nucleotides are TGTGCCAGCAGCCTCGACCGTATCGGGGAGCTGTTTTTT.

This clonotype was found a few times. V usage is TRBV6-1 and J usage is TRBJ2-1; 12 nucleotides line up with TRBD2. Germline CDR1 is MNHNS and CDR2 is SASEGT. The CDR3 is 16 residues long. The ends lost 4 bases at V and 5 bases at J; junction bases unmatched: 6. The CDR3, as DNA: TGTGCCAGCAGTGGCCGACTAGCGGGGGCCAACAATGAGCAGTTCTTC. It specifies CASSGRLAGANNEQFF.

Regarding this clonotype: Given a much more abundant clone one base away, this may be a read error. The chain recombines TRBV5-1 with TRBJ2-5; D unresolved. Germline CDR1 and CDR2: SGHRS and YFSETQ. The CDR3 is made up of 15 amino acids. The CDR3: CASSLVLGSRETLYF. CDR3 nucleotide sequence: TGCGCCAGCAGCTTGGTTCTAGGAAGCAGAGAGACCCTGTACTTC.

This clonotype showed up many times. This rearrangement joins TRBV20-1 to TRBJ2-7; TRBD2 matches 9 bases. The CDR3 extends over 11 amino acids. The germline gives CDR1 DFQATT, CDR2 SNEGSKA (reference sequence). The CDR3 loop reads CRAGGSYEQYF. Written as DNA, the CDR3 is TGCAGAGCGGGAGGCTCCTACGAGCAGTACTTC.

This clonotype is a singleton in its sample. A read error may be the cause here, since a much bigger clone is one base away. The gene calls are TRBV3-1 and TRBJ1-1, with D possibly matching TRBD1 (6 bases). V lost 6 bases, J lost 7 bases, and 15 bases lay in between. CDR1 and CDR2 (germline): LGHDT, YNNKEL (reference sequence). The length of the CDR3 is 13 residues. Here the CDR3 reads CASSPGTPGEAFF. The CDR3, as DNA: TGTGCCAGCAGTCCCGGGACACCTGGTGAAGCTTTCTTT. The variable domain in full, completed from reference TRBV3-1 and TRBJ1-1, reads DTAVSQTPKYLVTQMGNDKSIKCEQNLGHDTMYWYKQDSKKFLKIMFSYNNKELIINETVPNRFSPKSPDKAHLNLHINSLELGDSAVYFCASSPGTPGEAFFGQGTRLTVV.

The CDR3 nucleotides are TGTGCCAGTAGTACCGGGGGCGCGGACTATGGCTACACCTTC. It yields the protein CASSTGGADYGYTF. J is TRBJ1-2 and V is TRBV19, with D possibly being TRBD1 (6 bases). The germline V gene encodes CDR1 LNHDA and CDR2 SQIVND (reference sequence). Trimming removed 4 bases at V and 3 bases at J, with 12 bases between. CDR3 length: 14 amino acids.

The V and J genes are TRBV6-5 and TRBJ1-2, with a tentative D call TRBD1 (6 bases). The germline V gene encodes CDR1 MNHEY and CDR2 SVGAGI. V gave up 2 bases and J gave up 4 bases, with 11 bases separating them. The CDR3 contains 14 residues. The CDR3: CASSYNPGVYGYTF. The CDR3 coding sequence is TGTGCCAGCAGTTACAATCCAGGGGTCTATGGCTACACCTTC.

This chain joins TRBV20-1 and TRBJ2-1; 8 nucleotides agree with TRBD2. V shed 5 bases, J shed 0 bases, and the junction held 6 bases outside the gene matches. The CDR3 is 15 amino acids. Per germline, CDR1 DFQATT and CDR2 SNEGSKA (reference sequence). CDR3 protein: CSAALAGSSYNEQFF. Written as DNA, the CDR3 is TGCAGTGCTGCCCTAGCGGGTAGCTCCTACAATGAGCAGTTCTTC.

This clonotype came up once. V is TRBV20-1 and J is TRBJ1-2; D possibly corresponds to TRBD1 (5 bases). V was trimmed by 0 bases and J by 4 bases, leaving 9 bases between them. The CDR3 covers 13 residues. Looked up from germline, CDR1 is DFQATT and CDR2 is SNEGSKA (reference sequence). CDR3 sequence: CSARDGGGYGYTF. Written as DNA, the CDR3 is TGCAGTGCTAGAGATGGGGGAGGCTATGGCTACACCTTC.

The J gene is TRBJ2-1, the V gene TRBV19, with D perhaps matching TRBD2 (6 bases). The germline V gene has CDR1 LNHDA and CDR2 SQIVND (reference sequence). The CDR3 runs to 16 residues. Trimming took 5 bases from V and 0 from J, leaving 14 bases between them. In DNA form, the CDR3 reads TGTGCCAGTAGTCGCCCCGGGAGTGGCTCCTACAATGAGCAGTTCTTC. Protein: CASSRPGSGSYNEQFF. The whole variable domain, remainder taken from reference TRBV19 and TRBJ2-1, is DGGITQSPKYLFRKEGQNVTLSCEQNLNHDAMYWYRQDPGQGLRLIYYSQIVNDFQKGDIAEGYSVSREKKESFPLTVTSAQKNPTAFYLCASSRPGSGSYNEQFFGPGTRLTVL.

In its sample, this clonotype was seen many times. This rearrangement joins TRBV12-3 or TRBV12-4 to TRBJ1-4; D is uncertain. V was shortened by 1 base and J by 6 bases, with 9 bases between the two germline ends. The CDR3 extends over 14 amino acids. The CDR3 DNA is TGTGCCAGCAGTTTAGTCGTTCGTTATGAAAAACTGTTTTTT. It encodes CASSLVVRYEKLFF.

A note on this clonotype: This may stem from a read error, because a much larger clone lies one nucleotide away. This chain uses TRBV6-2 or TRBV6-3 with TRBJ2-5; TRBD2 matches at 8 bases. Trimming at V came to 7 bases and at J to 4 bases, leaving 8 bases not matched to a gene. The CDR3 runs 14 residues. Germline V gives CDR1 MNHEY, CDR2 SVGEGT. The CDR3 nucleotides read TGTGCCAGCATTCTTAGCGGGGCCCGAGAGACCCAGTACTTC. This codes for CASILSGARETQYF.

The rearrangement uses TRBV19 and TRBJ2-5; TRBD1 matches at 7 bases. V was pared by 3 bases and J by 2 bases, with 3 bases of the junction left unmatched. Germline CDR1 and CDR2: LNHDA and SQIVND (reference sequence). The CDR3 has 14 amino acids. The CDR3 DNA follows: TGTGCCAGTAGTATCGGGACAGCACAAGAGACCCAGTACTTC. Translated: CASSIGTAQETQYF. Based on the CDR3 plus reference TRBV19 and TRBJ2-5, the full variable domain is DGGITQSPKYLFRKEGQNVTLSCEQNLNHDAMYWYRQDPGQGLRLIYYSQIVNDFQKGDIAEGYSVSREKKESFPLTVTSAQKNPTAFYLCASSIGTAQETQYFGPGTRLLVL.

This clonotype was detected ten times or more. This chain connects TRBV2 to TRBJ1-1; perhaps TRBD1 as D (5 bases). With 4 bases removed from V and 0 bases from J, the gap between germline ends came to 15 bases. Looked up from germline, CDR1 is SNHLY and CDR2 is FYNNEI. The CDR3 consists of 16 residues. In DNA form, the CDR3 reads TGTGCCAGCAGTGGGGGGTCCCCAACCTTGAACACTGAAGCTTTCTTT. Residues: CASSGGSPTLNTEAFF.

Here the CDR3 DNA reads TGTGCCACCAGCAGAGGGTGGGCAGTTGCCGGGGAGCTGTTTTTT. Its protein is CATSRGWAVAGELFF. The V call is TRBV15, the J call TRBJ2-2, with D hard to call. CDR3 length: 15 amino acids. V was trimmed by 1 base and J by 6 bases, leaving 12 bases between them. The V gene's germline CDR1 is LNHNV and CDR2 YYDKDF (reference sequence).